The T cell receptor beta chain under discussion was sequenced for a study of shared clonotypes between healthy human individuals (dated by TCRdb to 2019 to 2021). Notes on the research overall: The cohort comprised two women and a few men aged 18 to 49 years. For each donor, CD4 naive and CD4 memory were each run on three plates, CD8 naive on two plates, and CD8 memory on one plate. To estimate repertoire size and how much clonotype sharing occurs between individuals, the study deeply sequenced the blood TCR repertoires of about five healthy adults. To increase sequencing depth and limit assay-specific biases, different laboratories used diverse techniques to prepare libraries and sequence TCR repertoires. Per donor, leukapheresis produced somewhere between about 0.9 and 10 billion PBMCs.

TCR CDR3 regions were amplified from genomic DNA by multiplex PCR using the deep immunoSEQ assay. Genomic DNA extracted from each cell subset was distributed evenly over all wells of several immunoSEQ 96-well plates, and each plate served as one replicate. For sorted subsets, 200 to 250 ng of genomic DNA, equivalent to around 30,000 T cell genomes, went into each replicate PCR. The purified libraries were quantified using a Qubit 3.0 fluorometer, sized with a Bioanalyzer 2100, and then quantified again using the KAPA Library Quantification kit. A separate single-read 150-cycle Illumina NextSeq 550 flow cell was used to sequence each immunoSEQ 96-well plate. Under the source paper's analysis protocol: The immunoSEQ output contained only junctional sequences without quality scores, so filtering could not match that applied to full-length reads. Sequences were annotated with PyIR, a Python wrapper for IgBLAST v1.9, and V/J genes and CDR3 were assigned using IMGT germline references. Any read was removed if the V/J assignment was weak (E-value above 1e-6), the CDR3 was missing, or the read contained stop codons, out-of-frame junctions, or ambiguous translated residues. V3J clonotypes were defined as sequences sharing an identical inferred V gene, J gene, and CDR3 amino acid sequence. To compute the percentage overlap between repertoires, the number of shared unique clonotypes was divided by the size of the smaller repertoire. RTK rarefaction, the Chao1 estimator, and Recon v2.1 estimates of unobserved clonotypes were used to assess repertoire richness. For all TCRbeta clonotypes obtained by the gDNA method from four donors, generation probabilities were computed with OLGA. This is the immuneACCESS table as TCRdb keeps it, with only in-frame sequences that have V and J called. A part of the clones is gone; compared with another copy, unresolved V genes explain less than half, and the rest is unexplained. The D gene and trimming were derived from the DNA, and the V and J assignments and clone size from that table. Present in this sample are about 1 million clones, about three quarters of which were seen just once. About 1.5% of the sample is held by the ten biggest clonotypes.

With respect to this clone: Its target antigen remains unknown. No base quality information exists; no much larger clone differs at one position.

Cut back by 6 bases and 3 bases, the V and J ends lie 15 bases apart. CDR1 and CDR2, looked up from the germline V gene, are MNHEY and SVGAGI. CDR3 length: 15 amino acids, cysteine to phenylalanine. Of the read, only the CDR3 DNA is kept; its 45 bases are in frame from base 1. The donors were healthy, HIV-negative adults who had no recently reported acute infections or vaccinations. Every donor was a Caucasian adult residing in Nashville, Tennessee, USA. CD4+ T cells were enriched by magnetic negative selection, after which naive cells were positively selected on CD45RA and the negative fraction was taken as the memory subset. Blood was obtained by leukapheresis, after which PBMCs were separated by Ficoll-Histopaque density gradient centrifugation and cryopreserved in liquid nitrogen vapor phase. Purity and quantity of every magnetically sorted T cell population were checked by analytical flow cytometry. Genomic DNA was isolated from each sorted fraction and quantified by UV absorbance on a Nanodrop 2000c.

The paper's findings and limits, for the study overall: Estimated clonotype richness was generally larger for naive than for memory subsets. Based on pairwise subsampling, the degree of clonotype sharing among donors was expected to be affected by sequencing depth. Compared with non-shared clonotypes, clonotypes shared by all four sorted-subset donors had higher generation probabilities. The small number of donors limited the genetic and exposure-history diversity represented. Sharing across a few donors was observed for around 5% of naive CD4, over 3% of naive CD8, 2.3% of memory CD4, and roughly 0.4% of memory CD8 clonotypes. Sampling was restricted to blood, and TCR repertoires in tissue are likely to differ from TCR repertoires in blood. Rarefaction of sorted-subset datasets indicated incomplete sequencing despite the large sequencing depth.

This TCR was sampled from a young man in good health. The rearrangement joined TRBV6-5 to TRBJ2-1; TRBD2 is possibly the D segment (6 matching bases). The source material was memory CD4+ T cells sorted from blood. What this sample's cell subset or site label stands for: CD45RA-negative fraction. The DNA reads TGTGCCAGCAGACGATTAGCGGAAAGCTACAATGAGCAGTTCTTC. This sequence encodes CASRRLAESYNEQFF.